The clone carrying this T cell receptor beta chain was counted once. Generated by immunoSEQ multiplex PCR, the TCRdb table keeps only in-frame clones and is missing some. This repertoire shows about 6,600 clones, about four fifths found once; its top ten account for roughly 19%. The sample is drawn from a study of T cell repertoires in MIS-A myocarditis. J lost 4 bases, V lost 1 base, and 9 bases had no gene match. Germline-derived CDR1 and CDR2 are SGHDN and FVKESK. There are 16 residues in the CDR3. This sequence originates from a man aged 18 to 30 with fulminant myocarditis from multisystem inflammatory syndrome in adults (MIS-A) after COVID-19. The gene calls are TRBV14 and TRBJ2-7; 8 bases map to TRBD1. The sequencing sample was made of right inferior lung lobe tissue obtained at autopsy. The DNA of the CDR3 is TGTGCCAGCAGCCAAGTAAGACAGGGGATCCTATACGAGCAGTACTTC. This gives the protein CASSQVRQGILYEQYF. Full variable domain (missing parts from reference TRBV14 and TRBJ2-7): EAGVTQFPSHSVIEKGQTVTLRCDPISGHDNLYWYRRVMGKEIKFLLHFVKESKQDESGMPNNRFLAERTGGTYSTLKVQPAELEDSGVYFCASSQVRQGILYEQYFGPGTRLTVT.